This is a list of T cell receptor beta chains from one sample in a study of T cells in Graves' hyperthyroidism and ophthalmopathy. Each CDR3 protein is one row after TCRdb ran MiXCR on the multiplex PCR reads. The repertoire includes roughly 530,000 distinct CDR3 sequences, roughly a sixth of them detected once, and 17% sits in the top ten. Material: blood. The receptors were sampled from a woman between 18 and 30 years old with Graves' ophthalmopathy. CDR3s include the opening cysteine and the closing phenylalanine or tryptophan. D genes are given only for firm matches. The listing skips clone size in some rows; elsewhere it reads once, few, many or a size class.

CASRITGDTEAFF,TGTGCCAGCAGGATAACAGGGGACACTGAAGCTTTCTTT,many,TRBJ1-1,TRBD1,TRBV6-1
CASSVGAGAELYEQYF,TGTGCCAGCAGCGTCGGCGCGGGAGCGGAATTGTACGAGCAGTACTTC,many,TRBJ2-7,TRBD2,TRBV7-9
CASSLASGGAREQYF,TGTGCCAGCAGCTTAGCCAGCGGGGGGGCAAGAGAGCAGTACTTC,many,TRBJ2-5,TRBD2,TRBV11-2
CASRAADPYEQYF,TGTGCCAGCAGGGCCGCCGATCCCTACGAGCAGTACTTC,few,TRBJ2-7,NA,TRBV6-1
CASSETPGGEINTQYF,TGTGCCAGCAGTGAAACCCCGGGTGGGGAAATAAATACGCAGTATTTT,few,TRBJ2-3,NA,TRBV7-2
CASSPGSFPSYEQYF,TGTGCCAGCAGCCCAGGGTCTTTTCCCTCCTACGAGCAGTACTTC,few,TRBJ2-7,NA,TRBV13
CASSSHRISDTQYF,TGTGCCAGCAGCTCCCATCGGATATCAGATACGCAGTATTTT,few,TRBJ2-3,NA,TRBV7-9
CSVDEGEGQPQHF,TGCAGCGTTGATGAGGGGGAGGGTCAGCCCCAGCATTTT,many,TRBJ1-5,NA,TRBV29-1
CASSLGGGSQETQYF,TGTGCCAGCAGCTTAGGGGGGGGAAGCCAAGAGACCCAGTACTTC,NA,TRBJ2-5,TRBD2,TRBV7-3
CASSFREWGHEQYF,TGTGCCAGCAGTTTCCGGGAGTGGGGCCACGAGCAGTACTTC,many,TRBJ2-7,NA,TRBV27
CASRPGPDTGELFF,TGTGCCAGCAGACCTGGACCGGACACCGGGGAGCTGTTTTTT,NA,TRBJ2-2,NA,TRBV6-1
CASSFVLASYYGYTF,TGTGCCAGCAGTTTTGTCCTGGCATCTTACTATGGCTACACCTTC,many,TRBJ1-2,NA,TRBV12-3/TRBV12-4
CASSLGGGLNYGYTF,TGTGCCAGCAGCTTAGGTGGGGGGCTTAACTATGGCTACACCTTC,NA,TRBJ1-2,NA,TRBV11-1
CASSSGLRYEQYF,TGTGCCAGCAGTTCGGGACTACGCTACGAGCAGTACTTC,many,TRBJ2-7,TRBD2,TRBV6-2/TRBV6-3
CASSVRPEQETQYF,TGTGCCAGCAGTGTACGGCCAGAGCAAGAGACCCAGTACTTC,many,TRBJ2-5,NA,TRBV6-1
CASSQDAGDSNSGNTIYF,TGCGCCAGCAGCCAAGATGCGGGGGACAGCAACTCTGGAAACACCATATATTTT,many,TRBJ1-3,TRBD1,TRBV4-1
CASSSMSTDTQYF,TGTGCCAGCAGCTCAATGAGCACAGATACGCAGTATTTT,few,TRBJ2-3,NA,TRBV5-6
CASSRTSGRYNEQFF,TGTGCCAGCTCGCGGACTAGCGGGAGGTACAATGAGCAGTTCTTC,many,TRBJ2-1,TRBD2,TRBV6-1
CSATPGTGRDEQFF,TGCAGTGCTACCCCCGGGACGGGACGCGATGAGCAGTTCTTC,few,TRBJ2-1,NA,TRBV20-1
CASSQLAGESYEQYF,TGTGCCAGCAGCCAGCTAGCGGGAGAAAGCTACGAGCAGTACTTC,NA,TRBJ2-7,TRBD2,TRBV7-3
CASSLERLTYEQYF,TGTGCCAGCAGCTTAGAGCGCTTAACCTACGAGCAGTACTTC,many,TRBJ2-7,NA,TRBV7-2
CASSLESGRISDEQYF,TGTGCCAGCAGCTTAGAGAGCGGGAGGATAAGCGACGAGCAGTACTTC,few,TRBJ2-7,TRBD2,TRBV7-2
CASSWGGANYGYTF,TGTGCCAGCAGCTGGGGGGGGGCGAACTATGGCTACACCTTC,many,TRBJ1-2,NA,TRBV12-3/TRBV12-4
CASSLKASETREAFF,TGTGCCAGCAGCTTAAAGGCGAGTGAGACCCGGGAAGCTTTCTTT,NA,TRBJ1-1,NA,TRBV7-6
CASSLTRVNTEAFF,TGTGCCAGCAGTTTAACTCGGGTGAACACTGAAGCTTTCTTT,many,TRBJ1-1,NA,TRBV28
CASRHAQGAGQPQHF,TGTGCCAGCAGACACGCTCAGGGGGCCGGTCAGCCCCAGCATTTT,many,TRBJ1-5,TRBD1,TRBV28
CASSQLTGDTTYEQYF,TGTGCCAGCAGCCAACTGACAGGGGACACAACCTACGAGCAGTACTTC,NA,TRBJ2-7,TRBD1,TRBV4-2
CASSQVQRGRVSYNEQFF,TGCGCCAGCAGCCAAGTGCAACGCGGGAGGGTCTCCTACAATGAGCAGTTCTTC,few,TRBJ2-1,TRBD2,TRBV4-1